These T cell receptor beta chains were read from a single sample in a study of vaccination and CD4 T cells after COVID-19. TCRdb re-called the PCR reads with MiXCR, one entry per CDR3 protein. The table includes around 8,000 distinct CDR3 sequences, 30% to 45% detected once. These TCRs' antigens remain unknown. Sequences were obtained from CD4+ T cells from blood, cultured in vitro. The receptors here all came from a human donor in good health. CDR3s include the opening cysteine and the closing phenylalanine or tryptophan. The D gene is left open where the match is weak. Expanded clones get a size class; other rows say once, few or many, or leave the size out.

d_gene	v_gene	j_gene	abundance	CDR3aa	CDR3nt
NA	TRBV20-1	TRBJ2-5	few	CSATAGIMETQYF	TGCAGTGCTACCGCAGGGATTATGGAGACCCAGTACTTC
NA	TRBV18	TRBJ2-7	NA	CASSPAASWGGGDGEQYF	TGTGCCAGCTCCCCGGCGGCTTCCTGGGGAGGAGGTGATGGAGAGCAGTACTTC
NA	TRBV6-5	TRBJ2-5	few	CASSYSTQETQYF	TGTGCCAGCAGTTACTCGACGCAAGAGACCCAGTACTTC
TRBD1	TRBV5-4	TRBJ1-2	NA	CASSSRGQGSNTF	TGTGCCAGCAGCTCGAGGGGACAGGGATCCAATACCTTC
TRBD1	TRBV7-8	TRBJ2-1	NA	CAIGTANEQFF	TGTGCCATCGGGACAGCGAATGAGCAGTTCTTC
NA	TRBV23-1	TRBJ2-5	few	CASTPRWGPQETQYF	TGCGCCAGCACACCTCGATGGGGTCCCCAAGAGACCCAGTACTTC
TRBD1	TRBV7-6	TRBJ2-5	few	CASSLEGAGETQYF	TGTGCCAGCAGCTTAGAGGGGGCGGGAGAGACCCAGTACTTC
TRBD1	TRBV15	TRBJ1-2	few	CATSREGTGAKNYGYTF	TGTGCCACCAGCAGAGAAGGGACAGGGGCGAAAAACTATGGCTACACCTTC
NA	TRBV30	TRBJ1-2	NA	CAWRATYGYTF	TGTGCCTGGAGGGCCACCTATGGCTACACCTTC
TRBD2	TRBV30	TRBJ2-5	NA	CAWSGLAGGETQYF	TGTGCCTGGAGTGGATTAGCGGGAGGAGAGACCCAGTACTTC
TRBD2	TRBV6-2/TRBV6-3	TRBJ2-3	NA	CASRQNSGSSDTQYF	TGTGCCAGCAGACAAAATAGCGGGAGTTCAGATACGCAGTATTTT
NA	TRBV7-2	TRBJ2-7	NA	CASSSRVLGEQYF	TGTGCCAGCAGCTCCAGGGTTTTGGGGGAGCAGTACTTC
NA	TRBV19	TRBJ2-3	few	CASRYSYGADTQYF	TGTGCCAGTAGATACTCCTACGGGGCAGATACGCAGTATTTT
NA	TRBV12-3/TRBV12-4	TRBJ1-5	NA	CASSGRNSNQPQHF	TGTGCCAGCAGTGGACGGAATAGCAATCAGCCCCAGCATTTT
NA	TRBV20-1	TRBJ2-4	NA	CSARDLKELAKNIQYF	TGCAGTGCTAGAGATCTTAAGGAACTAGCCAAAAACATTCAGTACTTC
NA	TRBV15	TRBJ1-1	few	CATLGITEAFF	TGTGCCACCCTGGGGATCACTGAAGCTTTCTTT
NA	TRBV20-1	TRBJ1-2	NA	CSARGHISLGYTF	TGCAGTGCTAGAGGCCACATTAGCTTAGGCTACACCTTC
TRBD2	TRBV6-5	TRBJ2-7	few	CASSSELAGGYEQYF	TGTGCCAGCAGTTCTGAACTAGCGGGGGGCTACGAGCAGTACTTC
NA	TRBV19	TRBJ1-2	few	CASSIRGQSGYTF	TGTGCCAGTAGTATCCGGGGTCAAAGTGGCTACACCTTC
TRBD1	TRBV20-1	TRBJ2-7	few	CSARVVGGAYEQYF	TGCAGTGCTAGAGTTGTAGGGGGCGCGTACGAGCAGTACTTC
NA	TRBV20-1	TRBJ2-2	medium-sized	CSASRESGDKLFF	TGCAGTGCTAGTCGCGAATCGGGCGATAAGCTGTTTTTT
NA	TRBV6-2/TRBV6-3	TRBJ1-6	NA	CASSRTGATRTLHF	TGTGCCAGCAGTCGGACCGGGGCGACGAGAACCCTCCACTTT
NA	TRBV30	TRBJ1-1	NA	CAWNKPGHMNTEAFF	TGTGCCTGGAATAAACCGGGACATATGAACACTGAAGCTTTCTTT
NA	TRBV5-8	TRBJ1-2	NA	CASSLLSFREGYTF	TGTGCCAGCAGCTTGTTGTCGTTTAGGGAAGGCTACACCTTC
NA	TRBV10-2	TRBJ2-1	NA	CASRGLGVLMNEQFF	TGCGCCAGCAGAGGCTTGGGCGTACTGATGAATGAGCAGTTCTTC
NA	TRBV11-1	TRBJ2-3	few	CASSFRGLTDTQYF	TGTGCCAGCAGCTTCAGGGGCCTCACAGATACGCAGTATTTT